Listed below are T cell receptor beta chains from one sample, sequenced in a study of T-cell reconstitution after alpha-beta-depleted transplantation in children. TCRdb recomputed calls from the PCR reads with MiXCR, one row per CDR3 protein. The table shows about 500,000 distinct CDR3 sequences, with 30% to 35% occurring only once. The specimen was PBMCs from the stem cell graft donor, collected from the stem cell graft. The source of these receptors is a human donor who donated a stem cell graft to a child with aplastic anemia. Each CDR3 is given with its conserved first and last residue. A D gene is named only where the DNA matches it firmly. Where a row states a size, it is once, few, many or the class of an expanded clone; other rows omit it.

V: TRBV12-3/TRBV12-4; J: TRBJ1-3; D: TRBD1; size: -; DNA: TGTGCCAGCAGTCGACCGCGGACAGGGGGAAACACCATATATTTT; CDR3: CASSRPRTGGNTIYF
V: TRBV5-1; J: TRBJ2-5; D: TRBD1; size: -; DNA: TGCGCCAGCAGCTTGGGGCAGGGGGTCAAAGAGACCCAGTACTTC; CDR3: CASSLGQGVKETQYF
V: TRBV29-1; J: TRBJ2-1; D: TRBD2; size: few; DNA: TGCAGCGTTGTTTATCTTACTTCGGGACTAGCGAACAATGAGCAGTTCTTC; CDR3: CSVVYLTSGLANNEQFF
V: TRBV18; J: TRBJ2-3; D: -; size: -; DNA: TGTGCCAGCTCACCAGTCAGAACCCAAGCTAGCACAGATACGCAGTATTTT; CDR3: CASSPVRTQASTDTQYF
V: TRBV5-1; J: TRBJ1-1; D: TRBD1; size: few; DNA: TGCGCCAGCAGCTTGGCCGTGGCAGGGGGCCGTCAAACACCCCCCGAAGCTTTCTTT; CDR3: CASSLAVAGGRQTPPEAFF
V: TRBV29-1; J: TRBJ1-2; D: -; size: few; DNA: TGCAGCGTTGAGATAGGGACTTATGGCTACACCTTC; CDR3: CSVEIGTYGYTF
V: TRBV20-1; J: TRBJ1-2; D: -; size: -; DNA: TGCAGTGCTAGGGGTGGCGGAAACTATGGCTACACCTTC; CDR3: CSARGGGNYGYTF
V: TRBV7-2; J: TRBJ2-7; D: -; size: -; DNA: TGTGCCAGCAGCTTGGGGGGGACAGTTAGCTCCTACGAGCAGTACTTC; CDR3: CASSLGGTVSSYEQYF
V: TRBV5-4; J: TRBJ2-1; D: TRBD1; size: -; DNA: TGTGCCAGCAGCTTGCAGGGGGATGAGCAGTTCTTC; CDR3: CASSLQGDEQFF
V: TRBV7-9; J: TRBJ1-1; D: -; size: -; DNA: TGTGCCAGCAGCCCCGTGTCCGGGAACACTGAAGCTTTCTTT; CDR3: CASSPVSGNTEAFF
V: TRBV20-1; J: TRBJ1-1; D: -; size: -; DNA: TGCAGTGCTAGTCGGGGAGATATCACTGAAGCTTTCTTT; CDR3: CSASRGDITEAFF
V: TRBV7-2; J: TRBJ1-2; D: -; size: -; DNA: TGTGCCAGCAGCTTAGGCCGGGACGGAATCTATGGCTACACCTTC; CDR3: CASSLGRDGIYGYTF
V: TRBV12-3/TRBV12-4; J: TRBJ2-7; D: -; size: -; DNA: TGTGCCAGCCCTACCGCCTCGAGCGGAACCTACGAGCAGTACTTC; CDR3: CASPTASSGTYEQYF
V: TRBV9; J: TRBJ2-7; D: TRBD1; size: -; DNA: TGTGCCAGCAGCGTACTCGGGACAGGGGGCTCCGAGCAGTACTTC; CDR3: CASSVLGTGGSEQYF
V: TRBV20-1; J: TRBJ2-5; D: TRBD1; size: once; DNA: TGCAGTGCTAGAGATCGGGACAGCGTTTTTTTAGAGACCCAGTACTTC; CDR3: CSARDRDSVFLETQYF
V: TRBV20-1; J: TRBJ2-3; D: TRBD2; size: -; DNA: TGCTGTGCTAGAGATGTTATGTGGGGGAGGGTCGCAGATACGCAGTATTTT; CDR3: CCARDVMWGRVADTQYF
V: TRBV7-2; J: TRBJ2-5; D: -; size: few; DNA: TGTGCCAGCAGCTTAGCTGCTCTCTGGCAAGAGACCCAGTACTTC; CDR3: CASSLAALWQETQYF
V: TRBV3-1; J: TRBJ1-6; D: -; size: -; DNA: TGTGCCAGCAGCCAAGCGAGGGCAACCCTCCACTTT; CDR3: CASSQARATLHF
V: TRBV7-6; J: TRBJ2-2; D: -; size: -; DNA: TGTGCCAGCAGCCCCGACGGGAACACCGGGGAGCTGTTTTTT; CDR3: CASSPDGNTGELFF
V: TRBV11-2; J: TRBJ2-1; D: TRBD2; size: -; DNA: TGTGCCAGCAGCTTAGTAGGTGGCAGGGACTATAGCTACAATGAGCAGTTCTTC; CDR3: CASSLVGGRDYSYNEQFF
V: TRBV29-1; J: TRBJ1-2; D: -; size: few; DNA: TGCAGCGCACGCAGACAGTCCCATGGCTACACCTTC; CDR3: CSARRQSHGYTF
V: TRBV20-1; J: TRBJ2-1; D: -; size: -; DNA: TGCAGTGCTAGAGACTCAAGCGGACTTAGCTCCTACAATGAGCAGTTCTTC; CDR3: CSARDSSGLSSYNEQFF
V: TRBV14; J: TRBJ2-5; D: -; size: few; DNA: TGTGCCAGCAGCCAAGTGGAGGTCAACCAAGAGACCCAGTACTTC; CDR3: CASSQVEVNQETQYF
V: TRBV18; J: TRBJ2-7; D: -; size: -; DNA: TGTGCCAGCTCAAGGTCCCCGGGGGCGGACGAGCAGTACTTC; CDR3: CASSRSPGADEQYF
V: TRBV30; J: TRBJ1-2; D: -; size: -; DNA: TGTGCCGGGCCAGGGTATGGGGGCTATGGCTACACCTTC; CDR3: CAGPGYGGYGYTF
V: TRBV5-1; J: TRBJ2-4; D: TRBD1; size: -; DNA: TGCGCCAGCAGCTTGGTGGGACAGGGGAGTAAGGCCAAAAACATTCAGTACTTC; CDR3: CASSLVGQGSKAKNIQYF
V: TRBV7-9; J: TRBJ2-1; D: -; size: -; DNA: TGTGCCAGCGTCTCGCGTCTCGATGAGCAGTTCTTC; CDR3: CASVSRLDEQFF
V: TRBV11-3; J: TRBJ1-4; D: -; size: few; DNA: TGTGCCAGCAGCAAAGAGGGGCTAACTAATGAAAAACTGTTTTTT; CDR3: CASSKEGLTNEKLFF
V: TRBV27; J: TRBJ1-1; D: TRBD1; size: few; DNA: TGTGCCAGCAGTCCCCGGACAGGGTCGTGGACTGAAGCTTTCTTT; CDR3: CASSPRTGSWTEAFF
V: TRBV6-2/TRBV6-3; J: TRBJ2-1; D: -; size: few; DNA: TGTGCCAGCGGGGCGGGCTCCTCCTACAATGAGCAGTTCTTC; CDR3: CASGAGSSYNEQFF
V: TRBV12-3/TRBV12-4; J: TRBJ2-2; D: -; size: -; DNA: TGTGCCAGCAGTTTCGGCTCCGTAAGCGGGGAGCTGTTTTTT; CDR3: CASSFGSVSGELFF
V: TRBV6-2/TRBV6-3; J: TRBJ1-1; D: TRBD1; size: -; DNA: TGTGCCAGCAGGCAGGGACAGGGGTTCGTGACTGAAGCTTTCTTT; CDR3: CASRQGQGFVTEAFF
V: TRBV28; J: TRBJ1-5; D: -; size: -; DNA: TGTGCCAGCAATTCGGTGGGATGGGGGGTTGATCTCCCCCAGCATTTT; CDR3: CASNSVGWGVDLPQHF
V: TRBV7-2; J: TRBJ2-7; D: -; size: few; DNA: TGTGCCAGCAGCTTTATGCAGGCTTCCTACGAGCAGTACTTC; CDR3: CASSFMQASYEQYF
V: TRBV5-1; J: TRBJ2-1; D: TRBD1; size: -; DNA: TGCGCCAGCAGGAACCGGGACAGGGGTAAGAATGAGCAGTTCTTC; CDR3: CASRNRDRGKNEQFF
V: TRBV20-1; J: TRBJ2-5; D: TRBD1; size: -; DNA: TGCAGTGCGGGTCTTGACAGGGCGGTTGGTATCGAGACCCAGTACTTC; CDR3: CSAGLDRAVGIETQYF
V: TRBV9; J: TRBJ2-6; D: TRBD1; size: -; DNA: TGTGCCAGCAGCGCCAGGGACAGACCCTCTGGGGCCAACGTCCTGACTTTC; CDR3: CASSARDRPSGANVLTF
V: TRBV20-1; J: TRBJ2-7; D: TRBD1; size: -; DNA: TGCAGTGCTAGGGGGGGGACAGGGGGAACCTACGAGCAGTACTTC; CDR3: CSARGGTGGTYEQYF
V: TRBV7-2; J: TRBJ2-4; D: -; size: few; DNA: TGTGCCAGCAGCGGCCAGGGGTTGAGAGCCAAAAACATTCAGTACTTC; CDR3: CASSGQGLRAKNIQYF
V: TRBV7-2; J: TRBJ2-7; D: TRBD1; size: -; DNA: TGTGCCAGCAGCGAGGGGACAGGGTTCTACGAGCAGTACTTC; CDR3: CASSEGTGFYEQYF
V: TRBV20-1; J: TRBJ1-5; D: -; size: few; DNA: TGCAGTGTCCCGCCGGAGGCAGGGCAGCCCCAGCATTTT; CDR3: CSVPPEAGQPQHF
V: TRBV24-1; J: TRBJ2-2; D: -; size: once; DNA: TGTGCCACCAGTGTGGCGACCCCGAACACCGGGGAGCTGTTTTTT; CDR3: CATSVATPNTGELFF